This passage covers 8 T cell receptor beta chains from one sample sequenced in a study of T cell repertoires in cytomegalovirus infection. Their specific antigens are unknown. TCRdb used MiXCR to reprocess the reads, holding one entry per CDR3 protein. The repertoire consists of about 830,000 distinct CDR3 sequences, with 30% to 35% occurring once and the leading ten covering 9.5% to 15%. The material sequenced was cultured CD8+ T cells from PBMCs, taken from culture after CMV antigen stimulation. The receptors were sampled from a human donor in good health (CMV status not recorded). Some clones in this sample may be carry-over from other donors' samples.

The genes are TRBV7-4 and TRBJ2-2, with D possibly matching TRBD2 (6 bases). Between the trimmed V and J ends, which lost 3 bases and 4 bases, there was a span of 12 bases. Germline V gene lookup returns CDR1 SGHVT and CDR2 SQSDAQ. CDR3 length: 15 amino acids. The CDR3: CASSFNYGSTGELFF. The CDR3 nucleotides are TGTGCCAGCAGCTTCAATTACGGGAGCACCGGGGAGCTGTTTTTT.

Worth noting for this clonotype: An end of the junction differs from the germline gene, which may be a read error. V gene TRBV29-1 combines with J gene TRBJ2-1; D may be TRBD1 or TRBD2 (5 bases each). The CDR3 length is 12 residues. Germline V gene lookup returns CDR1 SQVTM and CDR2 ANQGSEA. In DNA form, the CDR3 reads TGCAGCGTTTCGGGGCCCTACAGTGAGCAGTTCTTC. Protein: CSVSGPYSEQFF.

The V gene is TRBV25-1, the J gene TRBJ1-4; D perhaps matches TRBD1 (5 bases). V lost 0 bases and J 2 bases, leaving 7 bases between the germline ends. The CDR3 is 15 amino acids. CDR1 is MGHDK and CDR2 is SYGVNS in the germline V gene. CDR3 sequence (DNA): TGTGCCAGCAGTGAATATGGGGGGACTAATGAAAAACTGTTTTTT. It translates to CASSEYGGTNEKLFF.

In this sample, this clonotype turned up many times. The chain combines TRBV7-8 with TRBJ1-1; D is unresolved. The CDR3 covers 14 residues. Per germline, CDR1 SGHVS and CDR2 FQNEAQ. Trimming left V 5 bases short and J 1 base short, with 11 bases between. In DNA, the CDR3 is TGTGCCAGCAGCATGGCCAGAAGGAACACTGAAGCTTTCTTT. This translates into CASSMARRNTEAFF.

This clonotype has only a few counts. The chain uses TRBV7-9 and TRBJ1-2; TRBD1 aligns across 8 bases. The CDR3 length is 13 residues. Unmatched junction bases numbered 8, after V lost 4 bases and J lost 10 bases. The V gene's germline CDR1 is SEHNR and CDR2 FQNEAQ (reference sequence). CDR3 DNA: TGTGCCAGCAGCTCCGTGGACAGGGCTGCCTACACCTTC. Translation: CASSSVDRAAYTF.

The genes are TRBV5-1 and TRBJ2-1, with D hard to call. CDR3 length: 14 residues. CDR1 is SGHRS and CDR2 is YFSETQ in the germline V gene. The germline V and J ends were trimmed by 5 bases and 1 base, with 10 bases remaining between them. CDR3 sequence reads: CASSFDQSYNEQFF. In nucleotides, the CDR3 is TGCGCCAGCAGTTTTGACCAGTCCTACAATGAGCAGTTCTTC.

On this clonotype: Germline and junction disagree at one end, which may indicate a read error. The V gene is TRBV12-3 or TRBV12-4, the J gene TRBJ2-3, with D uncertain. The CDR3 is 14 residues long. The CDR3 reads CVSRTRTGTDTQYF. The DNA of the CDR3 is TGTGTCAGCAGAACTCGGACGGGCACAGATACGCAGTATTTT.

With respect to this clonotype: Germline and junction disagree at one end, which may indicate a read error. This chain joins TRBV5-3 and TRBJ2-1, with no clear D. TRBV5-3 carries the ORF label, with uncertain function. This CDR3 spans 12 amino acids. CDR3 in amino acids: CASSWPATEQFF. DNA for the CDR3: TGTGCCAGCAGCTGGCCAGCGACTGAGCAGTTCTTC.